These 17 T cell receptor beta chains came from one sample sequenced in a study of CD8 T cells in ankylosing spondylitis. TCRdb reprocessed the 5' RACE reads with MiXCR, giving one entry per CDR3 protein. The data hold approximately 140,000 distinct CDR3 sequences, with over 7% observed a single time. The sample comprised blood, either unsorted or a sorted T cell fraction (not recorded which). All receptors derive from a male donor with ankylosing spondylitis or in good health (not recorded which).

This clonotype was seen a few times. The V call is TRBV7-2, the J call TRBJ2-5; 12 bases match TRBD2. Germline values: CDR1 SGHTA, CDR2 FQGNSA. The CDR3 sequence is 17 residues long. The V gene end was trimmed by 4 bases and the J gene end by 5 bases; junction bases not matched to a gene: 11. The CDR3 protein is CASSSLARTSGIETQYF. CDR3 DNA: TGTGCCAGCAGCTCCCTCGCGCGGACTAGCGGGATCGAGACCCAGTACTTC.

The J gene is TRBJ2-7, the V gene TRBV10-3, with TRBD2 matching 11 bases. The V and J ends lost 5 bases and 0 bases, in that order; junction bases with no gene match: 6. Germline CDR1 ENHRY, CDR2 SYGVKD. The CDR3 is 16 residues long. The DNA for the CDR3 is TGTGCCATCAGTTCTGGGACTAGCGGCCGCTCCTACGAGCAGTACTTC. Translated: CAISSGTSGRSYEQYF.

The J gene is TRBJ2-5, the V gene TRBV12-3 or TRBV12-4, with 8 bases lining up with TRBD2. The V and J ends lost 4 bases and 3 bases, in that order; junction bases with no gene match: 4. The CDR3 consists of 14 residues. The DNA for the CDR3 is TGTGCCAGCAGTTACGGGACTAGTAAAGAGACCCAGTACTTC. This sequence encodes CASSYGTSKETQYF.

This clonotype was seen ten or more times. The chain joins TRBV9 to TRBJ2-3, with no clear D. CDR1 is SGDLS, CDR2 YYNGEE, per germline. The CDR3 loop spans 13 amino acids. Trimming took 0 bases from V and 3 from J, leaving 5 bases between them. CDR3 loop: CASSVVPTDTQYF. For the CDR3, the DNA is TGTGCCAGCAGCGTAGTTCCTACAGATACGCAGTATTTT. The full variable domain, its missing parts supplied by reference TRBV9 and TRBJ2-3, is DSGVTQTPKHLITATGQRVTLRCSPRSGDLSVYWYQQSLDQGLQFLIQYYNGEERAKGNILERFSAQQFPDLHSELNLSSLELGDSALYFCASSVVPTDTQYFGPGTRLTVL.

This clonotype has a handful of counts. CDR3 nucleotide sequence: TGTGCCAGCAGCGGGACAGGATTCAATCAGCCCCAGCATTTT. Translating gives CASSGTGFNQPQHF. J is TRBJ1-5 and V is TRBV7-2; TRBD1 matches 8 bases. CDR1 is SGHTA and CDR2 is FQGNSA in the germline V gene. The ends lost 5 bases at V and 3 bases at J; junction bases unmatched: 3. This CDR3 region has 14 residues.

This chain connects TRBV12-3 or TRBV12-4 to TRBJ1-1; no clear D. This CDR3 has 13 residues. V lost 2 bases and J 4 bases, leaving 8 bases between the germline ends. CDR3 amino acids: CASSLWETTEAFF. The CDR3 DNA reads TGTGCCAGCAGTTTATGGGAAACCACTGAAGCTTTCTTT.

This clonotype was observed many times. The chain recombines TRBV5-1 with TRBJ2-5; TRBD1 matches at 8 bases. Per germline, CDR1 SGHRS and CDR2 YFSETQ. The CDR3 is 15 residues long. V trimming: 0 bases; J trimming: 6 bases; junction bases outside the gene matches: 7. The CDR3 DNA follows: TGCGCCAGCAGCTTGGGGGACAGGAGAGGTCAGACCCAGTACTTC. This codes for CASSLGDRRGQTQYF. Supplemented by reference TRBV5-1 and TRBJ2-5, the full variable domain reads KAGVTQTPRYLIKTRGQQVTLSCSPISGHRSVSWYQQTPGQGLQFLFEYFSETQRNKGNFPGRFSGRQFSNSRSEMNVSTLELGDSALYLCASSLGDRRGQTQYFGPGTRLLVL.

This clonotype was seen at least ten times. An end of the junction differs from the germline gene, which may be a read error. This chain links TRBV5-1 with TRBJ2-2; no clear D gene. Germline V gene sequence: CDR1 SGHRS, CDR2 YFSETQ. This CDR3 has 13 residues. In DNA form, the CDR3 reads TGTGCCAGCAGCTTAACAAACACCGGGGAGCTGTTTTTT. Its translation: CASSLTNTGELFF. The full variable domain, in which reference TRBV5-1 and TRBJ2-2 provide the parts outside the CDR3, is KAGVTQTPRYLIKTRGQQVTLSCSPISGHRSVSWYQQTPGQGLQFLFEYFSETQRNKGNFPGRFSGRQFSNSRSEMNVSTLELGDSALYLCASSLTNTGELFFGEGSRLTVL.

This clonotype was seen at least ten times. The chain employs TRBV5-1 and TRBJ2-3; 13 nucleotides agree with TRBD2. Trimming at V came to 3 bases and at J to 6 bases, leaving 4 bases not matched to a gene. The CDR3 loop spans 15 amino acids. CDR1 SGHRS and CDR2 YFSETQ come from the germline V gene. The DNA of the CDR3 is TGCGCCAGCAGCTGGGGACTAGCGGGAATGGATACGCAGTATTTT. Translation gives CASSWGLAGMDTQYF.

This clonotype has a handful of counts. The J gene is TRBJ2-5, the V gene TRBV7-2; 7 bases match TRBD1. Germline CDR1 SGHTA, CDR2 FQGNSA. The CDR3 sequence is 16 residues long. V was pared by 1 base and J by 5 bases, with 10 bases of the junction left unmatched. The chain's CDR3 is CASSLGGGSGRETQYF. Written as DNA, the CDR3 is TGTGCCAGCAGCTTAGGAGGGGGCAGTGGTAGGGAGACCCAGTACTTC. Together with reference TRBV7-2 and TRBJ2-5, the CDR3 gives the full variable domain: GAGVSQSPSNKVTEKGKDVELRCDPISGHTALYWYRQSLGQGLEFLIYFQGNSAPDKSGLPSDRFSAERTGGSVSTLTIQRTQQEDSAVYLCASSLGGGSGRETQYFGPGTRLLVL.

This clonotype was counted between two and nine times. A read error may be the cause here, since a much bigger clone is one base away. The J gene is TRBJ2-3, the V gene TRBV10-3; a possible D gene is TRBD2 (5 bases). The CDR3 is 13 residues long. Germline CDR1 is ENHRY and CDR2 is SYGVKD. Here the CDR3 DNA reads TGTGCCATCCAGGTCGAGGGCACAGATACGCATTATTTT. Protein product: CAIQVEGTDTHYF.

Ten or more counts support this clonotype. V and J are TRBV12-3 or TRBV12-4 and TRBJ2-7, with D unclear. Trimming shortened V by 3 bases and J by 4 bases, and 7 bases separated the two germline ends. This CDR3 has 12 amino acids. The CDR3 nucleotides read TGTGCCAGCAGTTTTTATACGTACGAGCAGTACTTC. Its translation: CASSFYTYEQYF.

This clonotype was found many times. CDR3 protein: CSASHRVGNQPQHF. The CDR3 DNA follows: TGCAGTGCTAGTCACAGGGTAGGCAATCAGCCCCAGCATTTT. V gene TRBV20-1 combines with J gene TRBJ1-5, with D maybe TRBD1 (6 bases). This CDR3 is built from 14 residues. Germline V gene sequence: CDR1 DFQATT, CDR2 SNEGSKA (reference sequence). The V gene lost 3 bases and the J gene lost 2 bases, with 11 bases spanning the gap.

This clonotype has a count of ten or more. The chain has TRBV27 and TRBJ1-4; TRBD1 matches at 7 bases. Per germline, CDR1 MNHEY and CDR2 SMNVEV (reference sequence). With 1 base clipped from V and 7 bases from J, the junction kept 3 bases outside the gene matches. CDR3 length: 14 residues. CDR3 in amino acids: CASSLLAGGEKLFF. CDR3 in DNA: TGTGCCAGCAGTTTATTGGCAGGGGGTGAAAAACTGTTTTTT.

This clonotype was observed many times. The V gene is TRBV18, the J gene TRBJ2-1, with 8 nucleotides matching TRBD1. This CDR3 has 14 residues. V dropped 5 bases and J dropped 7; count of bases not matched to a gene: 7. Germline CDR1 and CDR2: KGHSH and LQKENI. The CDR3 loop is CASSTSTGVNEQFF. Here the CDR3 DNA reads TGTGCCAGCTCAACATCGACAGGGGTAAATGAGCAGTTCTTC.

This clonotype was detected many times. DNA of the CDR3: TGTGCCACCAGCGGGGGACTAGCGGGGCCCTTTGAGCAGTACTTC. Translating gives CATSGGLAGPFEQYF. The chain recombines TRBV15 with TRBJ2-7, with 13 bases fitting TRBD2. The V and J ends lost 5 bases and 7 bases, in that order; junction bases with no gene match: 8. The CDR3 is 15 amino acids. CDR1 LNHNV and CDR2 YYDKDF come from the germline V gene (reference sequence).

This clonotype was counted at least ten times. The V call is TRBV20-1, the J call TRBJ2-7, with TRBD2 matching 9 bases. Per germline, CDR1 DFQATT and CDR2 SNEGSKA (reference sequence). The CDR3 totals 16 residues. Losses at the gene ends were 0 bases for V and 2 bases for J; bases not matched to a gene: 8. Written as DNA, the CDR3 is TGCAGTGCTAGAGATCTTGAGACTAGCGGACCCTACGAGCAGTACTTC. Translation: CSARDLETSGPYEQYF.